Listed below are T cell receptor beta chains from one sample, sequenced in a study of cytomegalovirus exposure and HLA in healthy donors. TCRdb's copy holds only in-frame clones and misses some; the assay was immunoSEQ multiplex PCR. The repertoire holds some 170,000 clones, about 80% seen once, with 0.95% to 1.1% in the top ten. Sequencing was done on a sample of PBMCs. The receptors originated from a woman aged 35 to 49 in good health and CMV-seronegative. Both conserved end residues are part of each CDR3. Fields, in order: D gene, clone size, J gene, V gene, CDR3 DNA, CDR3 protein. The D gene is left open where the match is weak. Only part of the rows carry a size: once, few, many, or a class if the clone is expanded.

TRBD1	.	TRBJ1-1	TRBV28	TGTGCCAGCGGACAGGGAGCAGCTTTCTTT	CASGQGAAFF
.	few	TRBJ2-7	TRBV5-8	TGTGCCAGCAGCCCGCTTGACTCAGGGGGGCCTACCTACGAGCAGTACTTC	CASSPLDSGGPTYEQYF
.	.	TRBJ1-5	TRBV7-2	TGTGCCAGCAGCGGGTCTACAGCCCGGCCCCAGCATTTT	CASSGSTARPQHF
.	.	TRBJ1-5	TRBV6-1	TGTGCCAGCAGTGAAACAGGGAATCAGCCCCAGCATTTT	CASSETGNQPQHF
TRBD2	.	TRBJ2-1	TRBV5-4	TGTGCCAGCAGCCGTGGGGAGGGTGAGCAGTTCTTC	CASSRGEGEQFF
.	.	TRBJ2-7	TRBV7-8	TGTGCCAGCAGCCAGGACTTGAGCTCCTACGAGCAGTACTTC	CASSQDLSSYEQYF
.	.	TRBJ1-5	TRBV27	TGTGCCAGCAGTTCCCAGACAGGATATAGCAATCAGCCCCAGCATTTT	CASSSQTGYSNQPQHF
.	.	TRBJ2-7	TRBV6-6	TGTGCCAGCAAATTTTTAGAGCGGAGTTACGAGCAGTACTTC	CASKFLERSYEQYF
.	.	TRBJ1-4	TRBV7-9	TGTGCCAGCAGCTCCCAGGGTGACGAAAAACTGTTTTTT	CASSSQGDEKLFF
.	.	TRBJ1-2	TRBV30	TGTGCCTGGACGATCACAGGGTTCCCCTATGGCTACACCTTC	CAWTITGFPYGYTF
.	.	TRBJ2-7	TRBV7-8	TGTGCCAGCAGCTTTGTCAGGAATCCCTACGAGCAGTACTTC	CASSFVRNPYEQYF
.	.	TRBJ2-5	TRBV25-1	TGTGCCAGCAGTGTCCCTGGCGACTTTACAGGGTACGGAGAGACCCAGTACTTC	CASSVPGDFTGYGETQYF
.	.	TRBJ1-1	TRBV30	TGTGCCTGGAGTGTCGGGGGAGTGAACACTGAAGCTTTCTTT	CAWSVGGVNTEAFF